The present T cell receptor (beta chain) was sequenced within a study of T cells in Graves' hyperthyroidism and ophthalmopathy. Points from the study as a whole: Ophthalmopathy got predicted by the model a median roughly 6.4 months before its onset.

The study left out patients who had uncontrolled infection, other autoimmune disease, pregnancy or lactation. RNA transcripts served as the template for amplifying TCR beta CDR3 regions. First-round RT-PCR with HTBI primers amplified the TCR CDR3 region. TCRdb used MiXCR to reprocess the multiplex PCR reads, holding one entry per CDR3 protein. The table records 540,000 or so distinct CDR3 sequences, 35% to 55% of them present only once. With 2 bases removed from V and 4 bases from J, the gap between germline ends came to 18 bases. The CDR3 consists of 18 residues. Looked up from germline, CDR1 is LNHDA and CDR2 is SQIVND (reference sequence). With regard to this clonotype: Its antigen is currently unknown.

The sample comprised peripheral blood or thyroid tissue (not recorded which). V usage is TRBV19 and J usage is TRBJ2-6; D unresolved. The TCR comes from an adult woman with Graves' disease, either hyperthyroidism or ophthalmopathy (not recorded which). The CDR3 reads CASSIWPFRNTGANVLTF. CDR3 DNA sequence: TGTGCCAGTAGTATATGGCCCTTTAGGAACACCGGGGCCAACGTCCTGACTTTC.